This T cell receptor beta chain was sequenced in a study of blood T cell repertoires in COVID-19 (dated by TCRdb to the early 2020s). In the study overall: Collaborator samples came from the United States, Italy and Spain and covered acute and convalescent phases of COVID-19. The material from the prospective study consisted of cDNA or gDNA derived from T cells, B-cell-depleted T cells, or PBMCs. Deeply sampled blood TCRbeta repertoires from subjects exposed to, actively infected with, or recovered from COVID-19 were included in the dataset. The repertoires were released in a freely available public database intended as a resource for research on the immune response to SARS-CoV-2. Samples were obtained from the ongoing ImmuneRACE study (first 160 participants) and from 1,000 to 1,500 subjects provided by 6 global collaborators. A de-identified subject ID, COVID-19 status, age in years and sex were almost always included in the sample metadata. Where available, HLA class I and class II types were taken from metadata supplied by the sample provider and were not determined by assay-based typing. What the authors observed across the whole study: How much clinical and demographic metadata was included differed by source and by participant, and the metadata was provided uncurated.

Participants in the prospective study were aged 18 to 89 years, lived in 20 to 30 United States geographic areas, and enrolled through a virtual design. To assign participants to cohorts, the prospective study relied on clinical history that participants themselves reported in a screening survey and a study questionnaire. For ImmuneRACE Cohort 3, a participant was defined as recovered based on two consecutive negative NP/OP PCR tests, clearance by a healthcare professional, or resolution of symptoms. In the prospective study, whole blood, serum and a nasopharyngeal or oropharyngeal swab were collected from each participant by mobile phlebotomists. Participants in the prospective study had the option to provide additional blood draws and questionnaires over a 2-month period. Before DNA extraction, prospective study blood samples were shipped either frozen or at room temperature. Via the germline V gene (reference sequence), CDR1 is MNHEY and CDR2 SMNVEV. There are 15 amino acids in the CDR3, from cysteine to phenylalanine inclusive. Just CDR3 DNA is preserved here, 45 bases in frame from base 1. From V the trimming removes 4 bases and from J it removes 6 bases, while the gene matches leave 6 bases of the junction unaccounted for.

Turning to this clone: It lacks a known antigen. There are no base qualities to consult, and no much larger clone falls within one base.

TCRbeta CDR3 regions were amplified from genomic DNA by means of the immunoSEQ Assay, a bias-controlled multiplex PCR. On the authors' methods: The number of nucleated cells in each sample was estimated from the amplification of reference gene primers within the assay. To quantify the absolute abundance of each unique TCRbeta CDR3 rearrangement, sequence reads were collapsed and filtered. For each sample, productive Simpson clonality was calculated by taking the square root of Simpson's diversity index across productive rearrangements. Imported from immuneACCESS, the table was reduced by TCRdb to in-frame sequences with V and J called. These copies leave out some clones; in studies compared against another copy, an unresolved V gene accounts for under half, and the cause of the remainder is not known. The DNA gave D and trimming, while V, J and clone size come from that table. This sample comprises 350,000 to 400,000 clones, 88% of them detected only once. The top ten constitute 1.2% of the sample.

Sequenced input: PBMCs or T cells enriched from blood (not recorded which). The sequence came from a woman under 30 who had recovered from COVID-19. The chain couples TRBV27 to TRBJ1-6; TRBD1 lines up with 7 middle nucleotides. The DNA sequence reads TGTGCCAGCAGTTGGGGACAGTCTCCTAATTCACCCCTCCACTTT. Its translation reads: CASSWGQSPNSPLHF.